This T cell receptor beta chain emerged from a study of blood T cell repertoires in COVID-19. The germline gives CDR1 SNHLY, CDR2 FYNNEI. V was clipped by 6 bases and J by 2 bases; unmatched bases: 9. The CDR3 totals 15 residues. Using immunoSEQ multiplex PCR, the repertoire was profiled, and TCRdb retains in-frame clones only, with some absent. The repertoire holds about 480,000 clones, with more than 70% as singletons. Sequences were obtained from peripheral blood. This TCR derives from a woman aged 50 to 60 with COVID-19, enrolled during active disease. The V and J genes are TRBV2 and TRBJ1-1; 7 nucleotides match TRBD1. The CDR3: CASRPGTATNTEAFF. In DNA, the CDR3 is TGTGCCAGCAGGCCCGGGACAGCAACTAACACTGAAGCTTTCTTT.